This T cell receptor beta chain is drawn from a study of T cell responses to AZD1222 COVID-19 vaccine. In regard to this clone: What it binds is not known.

Generated by immunoSEQ multiplex PCR, the TCRdb table keeps only in-frame clones and is missing some. The table records 200,000 to 250,000 clones, approximately 94% of them present only once. Study findings and constraints: Breadth and depth of Spike-specific TCRs rose after two AZD1222 doses.

In germline, CDR1 is MNHEY, CDR2 SMNVEV (reference sequence). V gave up 5 bases and J gave up 6 bases; unmatched junction bases: 10. The CDR3 covers 15 residues. The V and J genes are TRBV27 and TRBJ1-5; TRBD1 matches 7 bases. The sequences come from peripheral blood, collected on day 0 of MenACWY control vaccination. The TCR originated in an adult in good health. This CDR3 reads CASSPLLGGGQPQHF. The CDR3 coding sequence is TGTGCCAGCAGTCCCCTCTTAGGGGGCGGTCAGCCCCAGCATTTT.